The rows below give T cell receptor beta chains drawn from one sample of a study of blood T cell repertoires in COVID-19. Assay used: immunoSEQ multiplex PCR; TCRdb lists only in-frame clones, some missing. The sample consists of approximately 260,000 clones, around 90% of them appearing once. The material sequenced was PBMCs or T cells enriched from blood (not recorded which). Every receptor here comes from a woman aged 25-40 years with acute COVID-19. CDR3s include the opening cysteine and the closing phenylalanine or tryptophan. A D gene is named only where the DNA matches it firmly. A clone size is listed for some rows: how often the clone was seen (once, few, many), or a class if it is expanded.

TRBV27	-	17	few	TRBJ2-2	CASSLSIAGINTGELFF	TGTGCCAGCAGTTTATCGATCGCAGGGATTAACACCGGGGAGCTGTTTTTT
TRBV7-2	-	13	-	TRBJ2-3	CASSSSYTDTQYF	TGTGCCAGCAGTTCCAGTTACACAGATACGCAGTATTTT
TRBV6-5	TRBD1	11	once	TRBJ1-1	CASSRQGAAFF	TGTGCCAGCAGCCGACAGGGGGCTGCTTTCTTT
TRBV3-1/TRBV3-2	TRBD2	17	-	TRBJ2-5	CASSFLPGLAGEETQYF	TGTGCCAGCAGCTTCCTTCCGGGACTAGCGGGAGAAGAGACCCAGTACTTC
TRBV6-1	TRBD1	15	many	TRBJ1-6	CASSTSGTDNSPLHF	TGTGCCAGCAGTACCTCCGGGACAGATAATTCACCCCTCCACTTT
TRBV19	-	15	-	TRBJ1-6	CASSMDTGGNSPLHF	TGTGCCAGTAGTATGGACACCGGGGGGAATTCACCCCTCCACTTT
TRBV18	TRBD1	16	-	TRBJ1-3	CASSVAGTGSGNTIYF	TGTGCCAGCTCAGTAGCCGGGACAGGGTCTGGAAACACCATATATTTT
TRBV28	TRBD1	14	-	TRBJ1-5	CASSRQGSNQPQHF	TGTGCCAGCAGCCGACAGGGGAGCAATCAGCCCCAGCATTTT
TRBV2	TRBD1	16	-	TRBJ1-3	CASTGQGLGYGNTIYF	TGTGCCAGCACGGGACAGGGCCTGGGGTATGGAAACACCATATATTTT
TRBV6-5	TRBD1	14	-	TRBJ1-2	CASSYRDRVYGYTF	TGTGCCAGCAGTTACCGGGACAGGGTCTATGGCTACACCTTC
TRBV5-1	TRBD2	16	-	TRBJ2-3	CASSPGLAGGTDTQYF	TGCGCCAGCAGCCCGGGACTAGCGGGGGGCACAGATACGCAGTATTTT
TRBV28	-	15	-	TRBJ1-2	CASSSNREGDYGYTF	TGTGCCAGCAGTTCCAACAGGGAGGGGGACTATGGCTACACCTTC
TRBV27	-	13	-	TRBJ2-1	CASRQAILNEQFF	TGTGCCAGCAGGCAAGCCATACTCAATGAGCAGTTCTTC
TRBV30	TRBD1	13	once	TRBJ1-4	CAWGTGTNEKLFF	TGTGCCTGGGGGACAGGTACTAATGAAAAACTGTTTTTT
TRBV3-1/TRBV3-2	TRBD2	15	-	TRBJ2-1	CASSQGTSGVNEQFF	TGTGCCAGCAGCCAAGGGACTAGCGGGGTCAATGAGCAGTTCTTC
TRBV19	-	17	-	TRBJ1-6	CASSPVTGSSYNSPLHF	TGTGCCAGTAGTCCGGTGACAGGTAGCTCCTATAATTCACCCCTCCACTTT
TRBV5-5	-	15	-	TRBJ2-1	CASSRVVYSYNEQFF	TGTGCCAGCAGCCGTGTCGTGTATTCCTACAATGAGCAGTTCTTC
TRBV10-3	TRBD1	13	-	TRBJ2-5	CANGGQHQETQYF	TGTGCCAATGGGGGACAGCACCAAGAGACCCAGTACTTC
TRBV18	-	14	-	TRBJ1-3	CASSPGFSGNTIYF	TGTGCCAGCTCACCTGGCTTCTCTGGAAACACCATATATTTT
TRBV6-5	-	13	few	TRBJ1-1	CASNNRDETEAFF	TGTGCCAGTAATAACAGGGATGAGACTGAAGCTTTCTTT
TRBV5-1	-	17	-	TRBJ1-6	CASSLVAGDVGNSPLHF	TGCGCCAGCAGCTTGGTTGCAGGGGATGTAGGTAATTCACCCCTCCACTTT
TRBV27	TRBD1	17	-	TRBJ1-2	CASSPAGQGVRGYGYTF	TGTGCCAGCAGTCCGGCGGGACAGGGGGTTCGGGGCTATGGCTACACCTTC
TRBV19	TRBD2	16	once	TRBJ2-3	CASSRTGTRRTDTQYF	TGTGCCAGTAGTAGGACCGGGACTAGGAGGACAGATACGCAGTATTTT
TRBV11-2	TRBD2	15	-	TRBJ2-7	CASSLSPSGLYEQYF	TGTGCCAGCAGCTTATCTCCTAGCGGGCTCTACGAGCAGTACTTC
TRBV5-1	-	13	once	TRBJ1-6	CASSSDSNSPLHF	TGCGCCAGCAGCTCGGACAGTAATTCACCCCTCCACTTT
TRBV5-3	-	14	few	TRBJ2-7	CARSLVAGTYEQYF	TGTGCCAGAAGCTTGGTGGCGGGAACCTACGAGCAGTACTTC
TRBV7-2	TRBD2	15	-	TRBJ2-5	CASSRWTSGQETQYF	TGTGCCAGCAGCCGTTGGACTAGCGGACAAGAGACCCAGTACTTC
TRBV29-1	-	14	-	TRBJ2-5	CSAPDRIFSETQYF	TGCAGCGCCCCTGACAGGATATTTTCGGAGACCCAGTACTTC
TRBV9	TRBD1	15	-	TRBJ1-2	CASSARTGSLYGYTF	TGTGCCAGCAGCGCGAGGACAGGGTCACTCTATGGCTACACCTTC
TRBV27	-	13	-	TRBJ1-2	CASRSGEGYGYTF	TGTGCCAGCCGTTCAGGGGAGGGCTATGGCTACACCTTC
TRBV5-1	-	15	-	TRBJ1-1	CASREGLEGNTEAFF	TGCGCCAGCAGGGAGGGGCTTGAAGGGAACACTGAAGCTTTCTTT
TRBV20-1	-	11	-	TRBJ2-5	CSASELETQYF	TGCAGTGCTAGCGAGTTGGAGACCCAGTACTTC
TRBV28	-	11	-	TRBJ1-2	CASSWRYGYTF	TGTGCCAGCAGTTGGAGGTATGGCTACACCTTC
TRBV19	TRBD1	18	-	TRBJ1-5	CASSRPPDRGNGNQPQHF	TGTGCCAGTAGTAGGCCCCCCGACAGGGGCAACGGCAATCAGCCCCAGCATTTT
TRBV19	TRBD2	16	-	TRBJ2-3	CASSIDSGGASDTQYF	TGTGCCAGTAGTATCGATAGCGGGGGGGCGTCAGATACGCAGTATTTT
TRBV27	TRBD2	14	-	TRBJ2-4	CASSMTSGQNIQYF	TGTGCCAGCAGTATGACTAGCGGTCAAAACATTCAGTACTTC
TRBV9	TRBD1	14	-	TRBJ1-2	CASTRQGIDYGYTF	TGTGCCAGCACCAGACAGGGGATAGACTATGGCTACACCTTC
TRBV5-5	-	13	-	TRBJ2-1	CASSLFPENEQFF	TGTGCCAGCAGCTTGTTCCCGGAGAATGAGCAGTTCTTC
TRBV3-1/TRBV3-2	-	12	-	TRBJ1-2	CASSQESLGYTF	TGTGCCAGCAGCCAAGAGAGTCTCGGCTACACCTTC
TRBV28	-	13	-	TRBJ1-1	CALTRGEYGEAFF	TGTGCCCTAACCCGGGGGGAATATGGTGAAGCTTTCTTT
TRBV3-1/TRBV3-2	-	15	-	TRBJ2-5	CASSQVGSDQETQYF	TGTGCCAGCAGCCAAGTCGGGAGCGACCAAGAGACCCAGTACTTC
TRBV14	TRBD2	15	-	TRBJ2-7	CASSPGLAAAYEQYF	TGTGCCAGCAGCCCGGGACTAGCGGCGGCCTACGAGCAGTACTTC
TRBV7-9	TRBD2	14	-	TRBJ2-7	CASSRGGLHNEQYF	TGTGCCAGCAGCCGCGGGGGACTCCACAACGAGCAGTACTTC
TRBV30	TRBD1	15	-	TRBJ1-5	CAWSISQGWNQPQHF	TGTGCCTGGAGTATTTCACAGGGGTGGAATCAGCCCCAGCATTTT
TRBV6-2/TRBV6-3	-	13	-	TRBJ1-1	CASSYRYDTEAFF	TGTGCCAGCAGTTATCGCTATGACACTGAAGCTTTCTTT
TRBV4-2	-	15	-	TRBJ1-1	CASSRYRGANTEAFF	TGTGCCAGCAGCAGATACCGGGGGGCCAACACTGAAGCTTTCTTT
TRBV6-5	TRBD1	15	-	TRBJ2-7	CASTRGSGGTYEQYF	TGTGCCAGCACTAGAGGGTCAGGGGGCACCTACGAGCAGTACTTC
TRBV2	TRBD1	13	-	TRBJ2-7	CASSLTGEYEQYF	TGTGCCAGCAGTTTGACAGGGGAGTACGAGCAGTACTTC
TRBV2	-	14	-	TRBJ1-2	CASSIPEMNYGYTF	TGTGCCAGCAGTATCCCGGAGATGAACTATGGCTACACCTTC
TRBV19	-	18	-	TRBJ1-4	CASSRSPPPTTVNEKLFF	TGTGCCAGTAGTAGAAGCCCTCCACCTACCACAGTCAATGAAAAACTGTTTTTT
TRBV28	-	15	-	TRBJ1-3	CASSFRRGAGDTIYF	TGTGCCAGCAGTTTTAGGCGGGGGGCTGGGGACACCATATATTTT
TRBV2	-	13	-	TRBJ2-3	CATTSLSTDTQYF	TGTGCCACCACCAGTCTTAGCACAGATACGCAGTATTTT
TRBV9	-	16	-	TRBJ2-1	CASSVKLPSTYNEQFF	TGTGCCAGCAGCGTAAAGCTACCATCAACCTACAATGAGCAGTTCTTC
TRBV7-2	-	15	-	TRBJ1-2	CASSLIRGANYGYTF	TGTGCCAGCAGCTTAATCCGGGGAGCTAACTATGGCTACACCTTC
TRBV10-3	TRBD2	15	-	TRBJ2-7	CAIGETSGLTYEQYF	TGTGCCATCGGGGAGACTAGCGGGCTAACCTACGAGCAGTACTTC
TRBV28	-	13	-	TRBJ1-6	CASSRLTGSPLHF	TGTGCCAGCAGTCGATTAACGGGGTCACCCCTCCACTTT
TRBV19	-	13	-	TRBJ1-1	CASSIRGGTEAFF	TGTGCCAGTAGTATTCGGGGGGGCACTGAAGCTTTCTTT
TRBV14	-	13	-	TRBJ2-7	CATREDGSYEQYF	TGTGCAACCAGGGAGGACGGGAGCTACGAGCAGTACTTC
TRBV12-3/TRBV12-4	TRBD1	12	-	TRBJ2-3	CASRQGLDTQYF	TGTGCCAGCAGACAGGGGTTGGATACGCAGTATTTT